This T cell receptor beta chain appears in the sequencing data of a study of CXCR3-negative and CXCR3-positive naive CD8 T cells. This CDR3 contains 11 residues. Germline V CDR1 and CDR2: MNHEY, SMNVEV (reference sequence). All TRB cDNA libraries came from 5' RACE performed with UMI labels. TCRdb reanalyzed the 5' RACE reads and collapses them to one entry per CDR3 protein, without DNA. Here the sample table reports around 60,000 distinct CDR3 sequences. Study-wide results and caveats: Naive cells with CXCR3 showed TRB CDR3s that were more hydrophobic than those in CXCR3-negative naive cells.

Of note for this clonotype: Its specificity is not known.

This TCR was recovered from a human donor in good health. Some clones in this sample may be carry-over from other donors' samples. Sequences were obtained from naive CXCR3+ CD8+ T cells from blood. This sample's subset: CD45RO-CCR7+CD27+CD95- naive CD8+ T cells expressing CXCR3 (TNR3+). The chain employs TRBV27 and TRBJ2-1; there is no DNA to check the TCRdb D call of TRBD1. The CDR3 spells CASSPGQEQFF.